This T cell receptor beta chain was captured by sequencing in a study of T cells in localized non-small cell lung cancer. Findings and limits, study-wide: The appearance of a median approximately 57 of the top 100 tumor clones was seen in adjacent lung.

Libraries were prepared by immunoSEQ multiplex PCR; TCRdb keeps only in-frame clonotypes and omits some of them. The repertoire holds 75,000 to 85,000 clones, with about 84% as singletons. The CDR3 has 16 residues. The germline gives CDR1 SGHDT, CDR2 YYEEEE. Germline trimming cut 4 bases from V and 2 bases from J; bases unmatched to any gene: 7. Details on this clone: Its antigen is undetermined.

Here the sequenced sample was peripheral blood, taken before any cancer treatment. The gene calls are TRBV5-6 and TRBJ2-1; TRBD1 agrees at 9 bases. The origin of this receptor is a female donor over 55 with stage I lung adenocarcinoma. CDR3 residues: CASSRWDRATYNEQFF. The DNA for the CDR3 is TGTGCCAGCAGCCGTTGGGACAGGGCGACCTACAATGAGCAGTTCTTC.